This is a list of T cell receptor beta chains from one sample in a study of blood T cell repertoires in COVID-19. Produced via immunoSEQ multiplex PCR; TCRdb's table is partial and in-frame only. Of around 180,000 clones listed, approximately 92% are singletons. The specimen sequenced was PBMCs or T cells enriched from blood (not recorded which). These receptors were taken from a woman in her 40s with acute COVID-19. The CDR3 runs from the conserved cysteine through the conserved F or W. The D gene is left open where the match is weak. Clone size is given for some rows only: seen once, a few or many times, or a class if the clone is expanded.

NA TRBJ2-2 TRBV29-1 NA 14 CSVEPGRGTGELFF TGCAGCGTTGAGCCGGGGAGAGGGACCGGGGAGCTGTTTTTT
NA TRBJ1-1 TRBV7-9 NA 14 CASSPRGRNTEAFF TGTGCCAGCAGCCCCAGGGGTCGGAACACTGAAGCTTTCTTT
TRBD1 TRBJ2-3 TRBV2 few 15 CASRLRDRGTDTQYF TGTGCCAGCAGGCTCCGGGACAGGGGCACAGATACGCAGTATTTT
NA TRBJ1-1 TRBV6-2/TRBV6-3 NA 14 CASSQRQENTEAFF TGTGCCAGCAGTCAACGACAGGAGAACACTGAAGCTTTCTTT
NA TRBJ2-1 TRBV6-2/TRBV6-3 few 12 CASSSAYNEQFF TGTGCCAGCAGTTCCGCCTACAATGAGCAGTTCTTC
NA TRBJ2-2 TRBV2 once 15 CASSEDGAINGELFF TGTGCCAGCAGTGAAGATGGGGCTATAAACGGGGAGCTGTTTTTT
NA TRBJ2-3 TRBV7-9 NA 12 CASSLVPDTQYF TGTGCCAGCAGCTTAGTCCCGGATACGCAGTATTTT
NA TRBJ1-2 TRBV2 NA 13 CASSIVGGRGYTF TGTGCCAGCAGTATTGTAGGAGGGAGAGGCTACACCTTC
TRBD1 TRBJ1-1 TRBV29-1 NA 14 CSVTPYRGPGPDFF TGCAGCGTTACACCATACAGGGGGCCCGGTCCGGATTTCTTT
TRBD1 TRBJ1-5 TRBV7-8 NA 16 CASSRQGGDSNQPQHF TGTGCCAGCAGCCGACAGGGTGGGGATAGCAATCAGCCCCAGCATTTT
NA TRBJ1-1 TRBV7-2 NA 13 CASSLVGSTEAFF TGTGCCAGCAGCTTAGTAGGGAGCACTGAAGCTTTCTTT
TRBD1 TRBJ2-1 TRBV19 NA 14 CASSTTGSYNEQFF TGTGCCAGTAGTACGACAGGGAGTTACAATGAGCAGTTCTTC
TRBD2 TRBJ2-1 TRBV4-1 NA 16 CASSQAGLAGVGEQFF TGCGCCAGCAGCCAGGCTGGACTAGCGGGAGTAGGGGAGCAGTTCTTC
NA TRBJ1-1 TRBV4-1 NA 19 CASSQVWGRERAFNTEAFF TGCGCCAGCAGCCAAGTATGGGGGAGGGAGAGAGCCTTTAACACTGAAGCTTTCTTT
NA TRBJ2-1 TRBV7-2 NA 17 CASSLRTGLSSYNEQFF TGTGCCAGCAGTCTCCGAACGGGATTGAGCTCCTACAATGAGCAGTTCTTC